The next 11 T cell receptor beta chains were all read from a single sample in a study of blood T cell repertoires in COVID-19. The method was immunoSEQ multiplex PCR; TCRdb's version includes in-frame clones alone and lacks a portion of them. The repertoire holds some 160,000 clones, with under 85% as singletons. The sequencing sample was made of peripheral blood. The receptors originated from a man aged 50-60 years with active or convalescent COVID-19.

CDR3 in amino acids: CATSEPQRVVQYF. DNA for the CDR3: TGTGCCACCAGTGAACCCCAGAGGGTCGTCCAGTACTTC. V gene TRBV24-1 combines with J gene TRBJ2-5; D is perhaps TRBD2 (5 bases). V was trimmed by 4 bases and J by 10 bases, leaving 15 bases between them. The CDR3 runs to 13 residues. Germline V lookup: CDR1 KGHDR, CDR2 SFDVKD.

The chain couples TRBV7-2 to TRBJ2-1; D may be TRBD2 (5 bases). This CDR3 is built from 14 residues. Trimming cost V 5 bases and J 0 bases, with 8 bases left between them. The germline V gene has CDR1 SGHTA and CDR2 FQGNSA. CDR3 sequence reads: CASSPEVSYNEQFF. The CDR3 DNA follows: TGTGCCAGCAGCCCGGAGGTCTCCTACAATGAGCAGTTCTTC.

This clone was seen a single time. The CDR3 nucleotides read TGTGCCAGCAGCGTAGTGGGGGCTGAGAATTCACCCCTCCACTTT. Amino acids: CASSVVGAENSPLHF. This chain links TRBV9 with TRBJ1-6, with D possibly TRBD1 on 6 matching bases. The V gene's germline CDR1 is SGDLS and CDR2 YYNGEE. The V and J ends lost 0 bases and 7 bases respectively, with 11 bases between them. The length of the CDR3 is 15 residues.

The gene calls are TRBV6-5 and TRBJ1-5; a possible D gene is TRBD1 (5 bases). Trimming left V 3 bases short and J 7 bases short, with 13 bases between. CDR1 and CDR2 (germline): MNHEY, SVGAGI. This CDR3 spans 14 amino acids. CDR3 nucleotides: TGTGCCAGCAGTTATGGGCAGGGCCAACAGCCCCAGCATTTT. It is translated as CASSYGQGQQPQHF.

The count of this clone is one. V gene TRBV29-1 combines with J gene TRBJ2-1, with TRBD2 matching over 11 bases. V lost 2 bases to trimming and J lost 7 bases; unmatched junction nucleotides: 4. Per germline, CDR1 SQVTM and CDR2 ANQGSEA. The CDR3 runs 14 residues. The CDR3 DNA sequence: TGCAGCGTTGAATTGTCTAGCGGGAGGAATGAGCAGTTCTTC. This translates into CSVELSSGRNEQFF.

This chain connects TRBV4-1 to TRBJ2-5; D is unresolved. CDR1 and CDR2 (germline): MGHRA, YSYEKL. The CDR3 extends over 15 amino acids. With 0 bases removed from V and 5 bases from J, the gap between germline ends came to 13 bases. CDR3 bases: TGCGCCAGCAGCCAAGAGAGGTCGCTGGAGGAGACCCAGTACTTC. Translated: CASSQERSLEETQYF.

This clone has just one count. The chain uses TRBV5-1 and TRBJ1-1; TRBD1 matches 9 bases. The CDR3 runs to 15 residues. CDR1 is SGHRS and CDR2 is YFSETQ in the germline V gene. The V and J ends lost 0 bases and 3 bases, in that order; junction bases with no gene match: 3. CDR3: CASSLEQGAYTEAFF. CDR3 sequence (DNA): TGCGCCAGCAGCTTGGAACAGGGGGCTTACACTGAAGCTTTCTTT.

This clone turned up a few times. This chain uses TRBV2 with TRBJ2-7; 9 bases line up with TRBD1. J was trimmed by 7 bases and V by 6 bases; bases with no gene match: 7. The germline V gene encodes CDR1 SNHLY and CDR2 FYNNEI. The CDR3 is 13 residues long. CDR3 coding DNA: TGTGCCAGCAGGGACAGGGGCGAACAGGAGCAGTACTTC. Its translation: CASRDRGEQEQYF.

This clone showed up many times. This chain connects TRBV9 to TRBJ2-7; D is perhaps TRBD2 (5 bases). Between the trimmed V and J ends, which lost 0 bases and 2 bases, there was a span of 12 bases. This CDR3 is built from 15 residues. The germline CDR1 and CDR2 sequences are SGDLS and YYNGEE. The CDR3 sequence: CASSVDSATTYEQYF. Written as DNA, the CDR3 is TGTGCCAGCAGCGTAGATAGCGCGACAACCTACGAGCAGTACTTC.

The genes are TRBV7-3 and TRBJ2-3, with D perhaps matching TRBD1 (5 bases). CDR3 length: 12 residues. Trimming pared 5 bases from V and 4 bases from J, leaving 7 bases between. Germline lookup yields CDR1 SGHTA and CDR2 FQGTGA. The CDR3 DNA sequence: TGTGCCAGCAGCGACAGCTCAGATACGCAGTATTTT. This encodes CASSDSSDTQYF.

The CDR3 DNA follows: TGTGCCAGCAGCCTCTACTGGACAGGAGCGAACACCGGGGAGCTGTTTTTT. Its protein product is CASSLYWTGANTGELFF. This sequence joins TRBV9 and TRBJ2-2, with 7 bases aligning to TRBD1. CDR3 size: 17 residues. Trimming took 4 bases from V and 0 from J; bases not matched to a gene: 9. Germline loops: CDR1 SGDLS, CDR2 YYNGEE.